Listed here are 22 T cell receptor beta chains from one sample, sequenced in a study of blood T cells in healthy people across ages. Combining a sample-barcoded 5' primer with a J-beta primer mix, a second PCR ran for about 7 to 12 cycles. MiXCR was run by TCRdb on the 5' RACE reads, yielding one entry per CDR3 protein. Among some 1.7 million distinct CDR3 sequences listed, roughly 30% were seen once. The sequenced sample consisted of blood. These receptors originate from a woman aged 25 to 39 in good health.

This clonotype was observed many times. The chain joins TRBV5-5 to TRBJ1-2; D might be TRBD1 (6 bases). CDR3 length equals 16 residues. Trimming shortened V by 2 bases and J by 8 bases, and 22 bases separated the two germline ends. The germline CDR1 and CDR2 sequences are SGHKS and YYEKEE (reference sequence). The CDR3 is CASSFYLQNPDRGYTF. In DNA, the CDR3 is TGTGCCAGCAGCTTCTACTTACAAAACCCTGACAGGGGCTACACCTTC.

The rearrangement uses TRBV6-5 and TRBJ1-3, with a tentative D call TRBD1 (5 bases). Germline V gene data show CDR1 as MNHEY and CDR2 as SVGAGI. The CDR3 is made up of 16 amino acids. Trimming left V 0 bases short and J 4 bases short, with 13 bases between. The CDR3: CASSYSEGLAGNTIYF. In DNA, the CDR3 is TGTGCCAGCAGTTACTCGGAGGGACTAGCAGGAAACACCATATATTTT.

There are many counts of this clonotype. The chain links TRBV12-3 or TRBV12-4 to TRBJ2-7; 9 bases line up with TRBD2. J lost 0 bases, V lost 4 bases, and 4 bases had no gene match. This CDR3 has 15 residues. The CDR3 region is CASSSSGRSSYEQYF. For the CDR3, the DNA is TGTGCCAGCAGTTCGAGCGGGAGGAGCTCCTACGAGCAGTACTTC.

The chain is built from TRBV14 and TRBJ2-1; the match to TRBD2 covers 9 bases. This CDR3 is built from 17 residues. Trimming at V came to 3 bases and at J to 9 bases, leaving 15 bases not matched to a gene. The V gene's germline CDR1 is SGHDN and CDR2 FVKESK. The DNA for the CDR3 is TGTGCCAGCAGCCATATAATAGCGGGAGAAGGTATTAGTGAGCAGTTCTTC. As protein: CASSHIIAGEGISEQFF.

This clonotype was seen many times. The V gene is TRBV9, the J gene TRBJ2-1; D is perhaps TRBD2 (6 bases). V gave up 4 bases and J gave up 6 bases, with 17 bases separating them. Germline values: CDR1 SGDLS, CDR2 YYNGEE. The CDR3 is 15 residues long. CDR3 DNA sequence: TGTGCCAGCAGCCCAGAGAAGGGACTCATCAATGAGCAGTTCTTC. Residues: CASSPEKGLINEQFF.

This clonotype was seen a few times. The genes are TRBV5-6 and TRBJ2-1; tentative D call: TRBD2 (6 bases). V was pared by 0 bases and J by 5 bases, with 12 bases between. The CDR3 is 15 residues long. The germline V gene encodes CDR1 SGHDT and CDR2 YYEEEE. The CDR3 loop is CASSLAPSVNNEQFF. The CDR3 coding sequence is TGTGCCAGCAGCTTGGCCCCTAGCGTTAACAATGAGCAGTTCTTC.

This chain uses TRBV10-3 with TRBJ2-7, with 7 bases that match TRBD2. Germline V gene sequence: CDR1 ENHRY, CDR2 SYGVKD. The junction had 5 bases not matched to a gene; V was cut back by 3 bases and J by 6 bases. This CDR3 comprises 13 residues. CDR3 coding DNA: TGTGCCATCAGTGAATCTAGCGGAAGCGAGCAGTACTTC. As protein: CAISESSGSEQYF.

The CDR3 here is CASSQGLGTYNEQFF. The CDR3 DNA reads TGCGCCAGCAGCCAGGGCCTAGGGACCTACAATGAGCAGTTCTTC. This sequence joins TRBV4-1 and TRBJ2-1, with D uncertain. From germline, CDR1 is MGHRA and CDR2 YSYEKL. This CDR3 region has 15 residues. V dropped 3 bases and J dropped 2 bases, with 11 bases sitting between them.

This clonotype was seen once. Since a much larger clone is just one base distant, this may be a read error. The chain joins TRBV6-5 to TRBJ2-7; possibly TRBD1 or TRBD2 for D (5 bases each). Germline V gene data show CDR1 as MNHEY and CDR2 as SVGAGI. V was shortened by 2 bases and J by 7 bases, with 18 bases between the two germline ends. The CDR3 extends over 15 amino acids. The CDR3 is CASSYAGMSGNEQYF. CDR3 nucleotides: TGTGCCAGCAGTTACGCGGGTATGTCAGGGAATGAGCAGTACTTC.

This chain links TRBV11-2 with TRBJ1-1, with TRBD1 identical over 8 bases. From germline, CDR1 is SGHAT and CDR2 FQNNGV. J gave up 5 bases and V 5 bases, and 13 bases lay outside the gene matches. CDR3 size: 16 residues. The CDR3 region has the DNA TGTGCCAGCAGCACCCCGAAAGACAGGGGCTTAACTGAAGCTTTCTTT. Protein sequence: CASSTPKDRGLTEAFF.

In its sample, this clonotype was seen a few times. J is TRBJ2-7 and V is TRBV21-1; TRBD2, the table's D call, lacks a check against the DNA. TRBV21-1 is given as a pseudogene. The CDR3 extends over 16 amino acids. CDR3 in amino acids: CASSKKGAPSSYEQYF. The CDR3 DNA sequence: TGTGCCAGCAGCAAAAAAGGGGCCCCGAGCTCCTACGAGCAGTACTTC.

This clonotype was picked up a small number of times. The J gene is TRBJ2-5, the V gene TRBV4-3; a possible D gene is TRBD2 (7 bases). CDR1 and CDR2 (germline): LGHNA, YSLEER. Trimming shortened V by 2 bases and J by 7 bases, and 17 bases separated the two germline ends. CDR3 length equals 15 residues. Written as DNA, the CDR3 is TGCGCCAGCAGCCAAAGCGTCGGGGGGCAGGTGACCCAGTACTTC. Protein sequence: CASSQSVGGQVTQYF.

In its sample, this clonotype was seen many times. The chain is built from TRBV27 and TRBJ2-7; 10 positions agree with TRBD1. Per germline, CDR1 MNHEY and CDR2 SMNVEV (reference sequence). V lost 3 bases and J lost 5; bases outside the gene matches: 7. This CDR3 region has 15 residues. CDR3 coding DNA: TGTGCCAGCAGTTTTTTAGGGACAGGGGAAGACGAGCAGTACTTC. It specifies CASSFLGTGEDEQYF.

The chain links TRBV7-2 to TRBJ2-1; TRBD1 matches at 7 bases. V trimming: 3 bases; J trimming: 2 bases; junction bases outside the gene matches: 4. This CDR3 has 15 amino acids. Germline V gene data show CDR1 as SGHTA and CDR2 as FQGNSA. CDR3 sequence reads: CASSLDRRTYNEQFF. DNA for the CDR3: TGTGCCAGCAGCTTGGACAGGCGTACCTACAATGAGCAGTTCTTC.

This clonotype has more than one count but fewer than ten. DNA of the CDR3: TGTGCCAGCCTAAGGGGAGGGGATACGCAGTATTTT. It codes for CASLRGGDTQYF. J is TRBJ2-3 and V is TRBV2; 7 nucleotides match TRBD2. After removal of 8 bases from V and 6 bases from J, the junction contained 5 bases not matched to a gene. This CDR3 has 12 amino acids. From germline, CDR1 is SNHLY and CDR2 FYNNEI.

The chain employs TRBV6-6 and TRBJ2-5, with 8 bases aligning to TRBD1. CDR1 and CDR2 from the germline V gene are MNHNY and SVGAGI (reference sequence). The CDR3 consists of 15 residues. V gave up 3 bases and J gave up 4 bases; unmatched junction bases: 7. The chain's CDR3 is CASSYATGDGETQYF. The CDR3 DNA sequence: TGTGCCAGCAGTTATGCGACAGGGGACGGAGAGACCCAGTACTTC.

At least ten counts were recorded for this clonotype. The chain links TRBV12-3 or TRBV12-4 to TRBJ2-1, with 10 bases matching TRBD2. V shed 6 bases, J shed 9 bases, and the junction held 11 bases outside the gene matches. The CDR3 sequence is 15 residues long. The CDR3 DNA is TGTGCCAGCAGCCCCCCAGCGGGGGGGCACGGTGAGCAGTTCTTC. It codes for CASSPPAGGHGEQFF.

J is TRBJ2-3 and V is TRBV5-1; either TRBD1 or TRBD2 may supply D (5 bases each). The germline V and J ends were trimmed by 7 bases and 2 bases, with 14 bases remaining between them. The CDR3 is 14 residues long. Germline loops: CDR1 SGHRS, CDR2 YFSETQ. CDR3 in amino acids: CASGRDGLTDTQYF. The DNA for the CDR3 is TGCGCCAGCGGCCGGGACGGTCTCACAGATACGCAGTATTTT.

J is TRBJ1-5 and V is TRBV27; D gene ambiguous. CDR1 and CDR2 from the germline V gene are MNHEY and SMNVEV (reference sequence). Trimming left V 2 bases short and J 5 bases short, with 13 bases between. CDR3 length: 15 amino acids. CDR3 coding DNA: TGTGCCAGCAGTTTAGACAACACCTTCGATCAGCCCCAGCATTTT. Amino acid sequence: CASSLDNTFDQPQHF.

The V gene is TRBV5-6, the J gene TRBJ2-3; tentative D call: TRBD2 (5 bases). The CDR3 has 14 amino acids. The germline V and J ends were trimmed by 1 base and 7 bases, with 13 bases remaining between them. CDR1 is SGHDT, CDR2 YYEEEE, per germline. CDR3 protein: CASSLTGVRNTQYF. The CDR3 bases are TGTGCCAGCAGCTTGACCGGGGTCCGTAATACGCAGTATTTT.

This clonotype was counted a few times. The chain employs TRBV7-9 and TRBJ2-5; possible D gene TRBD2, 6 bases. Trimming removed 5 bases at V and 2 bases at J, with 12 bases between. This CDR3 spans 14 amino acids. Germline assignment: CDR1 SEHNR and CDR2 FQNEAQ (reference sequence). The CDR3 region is CASSARLGQETQYF. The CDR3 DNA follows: TGTGCCAGCAGCGCGCGACTAGGTCAAGAGACCCAGTACTTC.

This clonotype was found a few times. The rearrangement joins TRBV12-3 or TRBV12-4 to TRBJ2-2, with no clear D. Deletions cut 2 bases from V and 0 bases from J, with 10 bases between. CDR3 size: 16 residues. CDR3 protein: CASSLYSASNTGELFF. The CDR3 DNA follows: TGTGCCAGCAGTTTATACAGCGCGTCGAACACCGGGGAGCTGTTTTTT.